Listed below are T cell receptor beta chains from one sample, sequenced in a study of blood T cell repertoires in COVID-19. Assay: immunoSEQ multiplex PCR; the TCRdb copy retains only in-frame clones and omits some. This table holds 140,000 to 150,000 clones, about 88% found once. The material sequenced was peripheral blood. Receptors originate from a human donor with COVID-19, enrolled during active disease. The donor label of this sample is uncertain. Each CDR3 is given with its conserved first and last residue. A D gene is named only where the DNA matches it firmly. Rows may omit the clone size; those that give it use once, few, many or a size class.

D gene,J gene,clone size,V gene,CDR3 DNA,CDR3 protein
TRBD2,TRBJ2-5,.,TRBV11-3,TGTGCCAGCAGCTCCGCCGGGACTAGCGGGAGGGCCGGGGAGACCCAGTACTTC,CASSSAGTSGRAGETQYF
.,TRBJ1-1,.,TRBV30,TGTGCCTGCCACCGACAGGCCTATTCTGAAGCTTTCTTT,CACHRQAYSEAFF
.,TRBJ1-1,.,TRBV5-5,TGTGCCAGCAGCGGCGTATTGGGTCGACAGTTGAACACTGAAGCTTTCTTT,CASSGVLGRQLNTEAFF
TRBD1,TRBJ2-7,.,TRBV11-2,TGTGCCAGCAGCCGCCTCCGGGACAGGGGACACGAGCAGTACTTC,CASSRLRDRGHEQYF
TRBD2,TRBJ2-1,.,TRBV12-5,TGTGCTAGTGGTTTGGTAGCCAGCGGGGGGGCCGGCTACAATGAGCAGTTCTTC,CASGLVASGGAGYNEQFF
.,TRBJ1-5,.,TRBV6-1,TGTGCCAGCACTTCGAGGTCGAATCAGCCCCAGCATTTT,CASTSRSNQPQHF
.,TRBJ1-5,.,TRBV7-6,TGTGCCAGCAGCTTAGCGGTCGGGAGGGGCGGCGAGCCCCAGCATTTT,CASSLAVGRGGEPQHF
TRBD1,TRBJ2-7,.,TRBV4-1,TGCGCCAGCAGCCAAGTTAGCGGGACAGGGGCGAGCTACGAGCAGTACTTC,CASSQVSGTGASYEQYF
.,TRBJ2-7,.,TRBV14,TGTGCCAGCAGCCAAATCCCTACCGAGCAGTACTTC,CASSQIPTEQYF
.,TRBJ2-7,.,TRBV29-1,TGCAGCGTTAACAGGGGAGGTCTTCAAGGGGAGCAGTACTTC,CSVNRGGLQGEQYF
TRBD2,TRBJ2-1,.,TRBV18,TGTGCCAGCTCACCAGCGGCTAGCGGGGACAATGAGCAGTTCTTC,CASSPAASGDNEQFF
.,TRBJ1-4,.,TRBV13,TGTGCCAGCAGTGAGTCGAGTACTAATGAAAAACTGTTTTTT,CASSESSTNEKLFF
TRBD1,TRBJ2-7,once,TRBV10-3,TGTGCCATCAGTGACGGGGACAGAACCTACGAGCAGTACTTC,CAISDGDRTYEQYF
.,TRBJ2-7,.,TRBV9,TGTGCCAGCAGCCCCCGTGTAGGGAGTAGCGAGCAGTACTTC,CASSPRVGSSEQYF
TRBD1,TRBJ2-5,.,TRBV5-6,TGTGCCAGCAGATCCGGACAGGGTTGGGAGACCCAGTACTTC,CASRSGQGWETQYF
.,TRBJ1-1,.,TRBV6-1,TGTGCCAGCAGTGAATCCCTCCGAGGGAACACTGAAGCTTTCTTT,CASSESLRGNTEAFF
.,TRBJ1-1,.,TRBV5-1,TGCGCCAGCAGCTCGCTATTGGACAGCCAACGAATGAACACTGAAGCTTTCTTT,CASSSLLDSQRMNTEAFF
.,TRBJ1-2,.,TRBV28,TGTGCCAGCAGTTTAGGGGAGAATGGCTACACCTTC,CASSLGENGYTF
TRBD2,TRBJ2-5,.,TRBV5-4,TGTGCCAGCAGTTCAGGAAGTAGACTAGCGGGGGGGAGGGCCCAGTACTTC,CASSSGSRLAGGRAQYF
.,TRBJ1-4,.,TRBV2,TGTGCCAGCAGTGATTTAGGAAGCGACGGGGGGGCTGAAAAACTGTTTTTT,CASSDLGSDGGAEKLFF
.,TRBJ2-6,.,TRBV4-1,TGCGCCAGCAGCCAACCGACAGTGGCCTCTGGGGCCAACGTCCTGACTTTC,CASSQPTVASGANVLTF
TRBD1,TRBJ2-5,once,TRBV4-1,TGCGCCAGCAGCTCAACAGGGGGCCTCCAAGAGACCCAGTACTTC,CASSSTGGLQETQYF
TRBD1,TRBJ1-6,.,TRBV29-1,TGCAGCGTTAAGACAGGGGTGGGTTCACCCCTCCACTTT,CSVKTGVGSPLHF
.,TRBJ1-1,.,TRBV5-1,TGCGCCAGCAGCTTGGCCCTACAGACGGAGAACACTGAAGCTTTCTTT,CASSLALQTENTEAFF
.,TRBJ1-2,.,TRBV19,TGTGCCAGTAGTATGGGTCTCGCAGGGGCTCGTAATGGCTACACCTTC,CASSMGLAGARNGYTF
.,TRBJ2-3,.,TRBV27,TGTGCCAGCAGTCCGGACTTATATGGGACAGATACGCAGTATTTT,CASSPDLYGTDTQYF
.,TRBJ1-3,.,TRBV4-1,TGCGCCAGCAGCCAACTTAGGGAGTCGAACACCATATATTTT,CASSQLRESNTIYF
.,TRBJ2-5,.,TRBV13,TGTGCCAGTCGTGTTTGGGGCTATCCCGGAGAGACCCAGTACTTC,CASRVWGYPGETQYF
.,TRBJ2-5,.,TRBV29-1,TGCAGCTCCTCAGGGGGCGGGGGACCCGAGACCCAGTACTTC,CSSSGGGGPETQYF
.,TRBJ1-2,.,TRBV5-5,TGTGCCAGGCCAGGGGATGGCTACACCTTC,CARPGDGYTF
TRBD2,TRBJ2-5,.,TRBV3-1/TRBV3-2,TGTGCCAGCAGCCAGGGCGGGGGGGCCCAAGAGACCCAGTACTTC,CASSQGGGAQETQYF
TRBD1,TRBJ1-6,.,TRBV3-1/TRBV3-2,TGTGCCAGCAGCCAAGCCCAGGGGGCAGGTTCACCCCTCCACTTT,CASSQAQGAGSPLHF
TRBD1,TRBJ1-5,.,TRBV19,TGTGCCAGTAGTATCGTGGACAGGGGCCAGCCCCAGCATTTT,CASSIVDRGQPQHF
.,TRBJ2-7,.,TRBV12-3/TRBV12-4,TGTGCCAGCAGTTTTGGGGGGGGCAACGAGCAGTACTTC,CASSFGGGNEQYF
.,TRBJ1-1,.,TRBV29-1,TGCAGCGTTCTAATAAGCCCCGAAAGGGGCACTGAAGCTTTCTTT,CSVLISPERGTEAFF
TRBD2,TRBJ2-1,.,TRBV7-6,TGTGCCAGCAGCCCCCGGACTAGCGGGGGTATCTATGAGCAGTTCTTC,CASSPRTSGGIYEQFF
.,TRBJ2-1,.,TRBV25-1,TGTGCCAGCAGTGGAAACCCGGACAGCTCCTACAATGAGCAGTTCTTC,CASSGNPDSSYNEQFF
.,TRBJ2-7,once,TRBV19,TGTGCCAGTGGGCCCTCCCATGAGCAGTACTTC,CASGPSHEQYF
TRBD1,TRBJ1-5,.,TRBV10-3,TGTGCCATCAGTGCGACAGGGGAAGAGCAGCCCCAGCATTTT,CAISATGEEQPQHF
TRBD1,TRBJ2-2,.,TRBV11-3,TGTGCCAGCAGCTTACCGGGACAGCCTTCAAACACCGGGGAGCTGTTTTTT,CASSLPGQPSNTGELFF
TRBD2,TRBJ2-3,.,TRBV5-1,TGCGCCAGCAGCTTGGCGCCTAGCGGGGGGGCCGGGGGCACAGATACGCAGTATTTT,CASSLAPSGGAGGTDTQYF
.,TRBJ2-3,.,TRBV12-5,TGTGCTAGTGGTTCCGGGGGATATACGCAGTATTTT,CASGSGGYTQYF
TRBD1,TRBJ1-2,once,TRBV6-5,TGTGCCAGCAGTTACAGGGGGCAGGGGGGCTACACCTTC,CASSYRGQGGYTF